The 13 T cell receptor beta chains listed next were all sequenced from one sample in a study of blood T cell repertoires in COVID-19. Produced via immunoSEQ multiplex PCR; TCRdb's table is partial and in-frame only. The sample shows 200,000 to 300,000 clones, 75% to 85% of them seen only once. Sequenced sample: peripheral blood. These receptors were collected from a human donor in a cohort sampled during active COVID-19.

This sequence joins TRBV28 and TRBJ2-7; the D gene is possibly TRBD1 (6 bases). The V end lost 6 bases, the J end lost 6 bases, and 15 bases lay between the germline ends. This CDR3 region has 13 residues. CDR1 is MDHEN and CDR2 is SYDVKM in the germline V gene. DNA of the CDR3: TGTGCCAGCAGGCCAACAGGGAACCGCGAGCAGTACTTC. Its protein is CASRPTGNREQYF.

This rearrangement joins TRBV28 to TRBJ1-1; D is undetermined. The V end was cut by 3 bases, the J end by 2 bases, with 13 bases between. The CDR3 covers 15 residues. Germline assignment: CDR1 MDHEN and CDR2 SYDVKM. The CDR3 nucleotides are TGTGCCAGCAGTTTTGCGTCAGGCTTCAACACTGAAGCTTTCTTT. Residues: CASSFASGFNTEAFF.

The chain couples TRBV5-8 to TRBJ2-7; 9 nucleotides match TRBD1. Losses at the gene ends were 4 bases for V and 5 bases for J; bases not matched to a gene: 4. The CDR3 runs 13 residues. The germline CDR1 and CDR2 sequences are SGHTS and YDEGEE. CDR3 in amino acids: CASSHGQGNEQYF. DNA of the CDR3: TGTGCCAGCAGCCACGGACAGGGGAACGAGCAGTACTTC.

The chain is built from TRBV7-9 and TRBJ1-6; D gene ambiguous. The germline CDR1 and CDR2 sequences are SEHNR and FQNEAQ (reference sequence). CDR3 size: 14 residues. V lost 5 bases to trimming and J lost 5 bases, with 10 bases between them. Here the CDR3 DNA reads TGTGCCAGCAGCCTACCCCAAAATAATTCACCCCTCCACTTT. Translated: CASSLPQNNSPLHF.

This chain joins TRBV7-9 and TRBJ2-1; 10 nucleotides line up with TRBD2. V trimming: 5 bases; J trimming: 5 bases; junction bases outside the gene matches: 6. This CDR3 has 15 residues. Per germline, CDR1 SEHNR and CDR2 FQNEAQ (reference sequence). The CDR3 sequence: CASSRRTSGHNEQFF. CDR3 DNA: TGTGCCAGCAGCCGAAGGACTAGCGGCCACAATGAGCAGTTCTTC. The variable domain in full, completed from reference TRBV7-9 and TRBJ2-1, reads DTGVSQNPRHKITKRGQNVTFRCDPISEHNRLYWYRQTLGQGPEFLTYFQNEAQLEKSRLLSDRFSAERPKGSFSTLEIQRTEQGDSAMYLCASSRRTSGHNEQFFGPGTRLTVL.

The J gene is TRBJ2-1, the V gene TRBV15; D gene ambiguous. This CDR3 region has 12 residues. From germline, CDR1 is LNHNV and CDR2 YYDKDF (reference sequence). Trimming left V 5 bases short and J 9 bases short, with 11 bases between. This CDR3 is CATSDLAVEQFF. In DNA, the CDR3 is TGTGCCACCAGCGACTTAGCTGTTGAGCAGTTCTTC.

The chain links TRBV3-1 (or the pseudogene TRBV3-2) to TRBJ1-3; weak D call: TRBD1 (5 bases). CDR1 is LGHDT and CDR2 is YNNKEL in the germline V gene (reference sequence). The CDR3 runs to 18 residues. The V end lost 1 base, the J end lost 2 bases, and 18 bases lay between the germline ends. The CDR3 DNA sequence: TGTGCCAGCAGCCAAGGGCTGTGGCAGGTGGGGCCTGGAAACACCATATATTTT. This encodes CASSQGLWQVGPGNTIYF.

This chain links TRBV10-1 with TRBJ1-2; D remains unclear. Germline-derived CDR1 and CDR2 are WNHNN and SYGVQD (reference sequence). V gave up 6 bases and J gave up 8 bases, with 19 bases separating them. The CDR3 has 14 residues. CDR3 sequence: CASSPGSALSGYTF. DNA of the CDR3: TGCGCCAGCAGCCCGGGGTCCGCGCTCTCCGGCTACACCTTC.

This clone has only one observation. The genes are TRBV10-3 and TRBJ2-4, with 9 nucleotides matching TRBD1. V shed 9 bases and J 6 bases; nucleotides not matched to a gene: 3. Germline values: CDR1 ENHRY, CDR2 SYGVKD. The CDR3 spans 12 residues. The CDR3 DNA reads TGTGCCATAGGACAGGGGAGAAACATTCAGTACTTC. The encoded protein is CAIGQGRNIQYF.

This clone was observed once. In nucleotides, the CDR3 is TGTGCCAGCAGTAACAGGGGTTGGCGTCAAGAGACCCAGTACTTC. The encoded protein is CASSNRGWRQETQYF. The chain links TRBV28 to TRBJ2-5, with TRBD1 identical over 7 bases. The CDR3 has 15 amino acids. The junction had 8 bases not matched to a gene; V was cut back by 5 bases and J by 2 bases. The germline V gene has CDR1 MDHEN and CDR2 SYDVKM.

The CDR3 sequence is CASSETNTGELFF. The CDR3 coding sequence is TGTGCCAGCAGTGAAACAAACACCGGGGAGCTGTTTTTT. The V gene is TRBV6-4, the J gene TRBJ2-2; no definite D call. The CDR3 totals 13 residues. V was clipped by 3 bases and J by 2 bases, with 4 bases between them. Germline-derived CDR1 and CDR2 are MRHNA and SNTAGT.

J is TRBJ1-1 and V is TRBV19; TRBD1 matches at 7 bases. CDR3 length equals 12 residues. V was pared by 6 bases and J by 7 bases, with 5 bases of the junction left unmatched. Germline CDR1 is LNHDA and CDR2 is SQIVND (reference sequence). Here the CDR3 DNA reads TGTGCCAGTAGCGGGACAGCCAGTGAAGCTTTCTTT. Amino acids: CASSGTASEAFF. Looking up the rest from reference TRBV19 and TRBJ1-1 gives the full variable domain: DGGITQSPKYLFRKEGQNVTLSCEQNLNHDAMYWYRQDPGQGLRLIYYSQIVNDFQKGDIAEGYSVSREKKESFPLTVTSAQKNPTAFYLCASSGTASEAFFGQGTRLTVV.

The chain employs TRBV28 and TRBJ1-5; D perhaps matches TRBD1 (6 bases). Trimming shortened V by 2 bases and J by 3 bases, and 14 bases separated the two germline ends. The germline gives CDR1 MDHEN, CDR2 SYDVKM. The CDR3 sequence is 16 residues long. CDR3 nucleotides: TGTGCCAGCAGTTTAGCCGGGACATATTACAATCAGCCCCAGCATTTT. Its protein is CASSLAGTYYNQPQHF.